Listed here is a single TCR beta chain. This clone turned up a few times. It has no known antigen specificity. Qualities for individual bases were not recorded, and no much larger clone is one base off. The data were obtained in a study of sequential checkpoint blockade in melanoma (dated by TCRdb to the late 2010s). Broadly, across the study: In a 1:1 randomization, patients received either first-line nivolumab then ipilimumab (arm A) or ipilimumab then nivolumab (arm B). Maintenance nivolumab came after each of the two trial sequences.

Paper-wide results and their limitations: The response-prediction model combining TCR metrics and mutation burden needs validation in larger, independent patient cohorts.

Trimming accounts for 5 bases at V and 1 base at J, while the number of junction bases matched to no gene is 2. The CDR3 has 13 amino acids, counting the end cysteine and valine. CDR3 DNA is the only sequence kept; it has 39 bases, read in frame from the first base. CDR1 MDHEN and CDR2 SYDVKM are derived from the germline V gene. The meaning of the sample's treatment or condition label: randomized to nivolumab then ipilimumab (arm A) or the reverse (arm B). None of the patients in the trial had previously been given DNA-damaging chemotherapy. A FACS Aria II flow cytometer was used to sort live CD3+CD8+ cells that were negative for CD19 and CD56 from thawed PBMCs. Samples came from patients with melanoma in CheckMate 064, a randomized, open-label phase II trial of sequential checkpoint blockade. Peripheral blood mononuclear cells were collected by leukapheresis, purified with Ficoll-Paque, and frozen in human serum with roughly 9.9% DMSO. Immediately after sorting, the purity of sorted blood CD3+CD8+ cells was verified to be >95%, after which DNA was extracted.

TCRbeta CDR3 regions were immunosequenced from genomic DNA with the immunoSEQ Assay. Prior to high-throughput sequencing, genomic DNA was amplified by bias-controlled multiplex PCR. The authors' pipeline ran thus. To quantify the absolute abundance of each unique TCRbeta CDR3 region, the sequences were collapsed and filtered. Clonality, defined as 1 minus Pielou's evenness, was calculated using productive rearrangements only. Clones with significantly greater frequencies in on-treatment versus baseline samples were identified using a previously published method. Not all clones reach the TCRdb copy of this immuneACCESS table, which keeps in-frame sequences only. Checked studies attribute under half of the gap to unresolved V genes and leave the rest unexplained. V and J calls and clone size are copied from that table; D and trimming were computed from the DNA. The sample includes 26,000 or so clones, with roughly 89% observed a single time. Jointly, the top ten make up about 15% of the sample.

The starting material was CD8+ T cells sorted from blood (inferred from file names), obtained from a patient given nivolumab and ipilimumab in sequence. The TCR comes from a human donor with melanoma. The chain uses TRBV28 and TRBJ2-7, and TRBD1 matches 7 of the central bases. The nucleotides read TGTGCCAGCAGTGGACAGGTATCCTACGAGCAGTACGTC. The encoded protein is CASSGQVSYEQYV.